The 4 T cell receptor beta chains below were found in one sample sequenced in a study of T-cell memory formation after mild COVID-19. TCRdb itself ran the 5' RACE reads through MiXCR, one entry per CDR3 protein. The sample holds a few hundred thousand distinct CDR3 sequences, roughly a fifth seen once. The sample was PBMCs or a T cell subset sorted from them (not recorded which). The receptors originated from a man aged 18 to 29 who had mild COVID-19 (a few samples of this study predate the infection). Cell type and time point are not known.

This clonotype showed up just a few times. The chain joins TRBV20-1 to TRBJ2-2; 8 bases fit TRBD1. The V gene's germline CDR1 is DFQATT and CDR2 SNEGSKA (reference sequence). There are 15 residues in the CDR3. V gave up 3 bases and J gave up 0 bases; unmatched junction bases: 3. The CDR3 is CSASRGPTNTGELFF. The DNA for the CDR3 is TGCAGTGCTAGCAGGGGGCCTACGAACACCGGGGAGCTGTTTTTT.

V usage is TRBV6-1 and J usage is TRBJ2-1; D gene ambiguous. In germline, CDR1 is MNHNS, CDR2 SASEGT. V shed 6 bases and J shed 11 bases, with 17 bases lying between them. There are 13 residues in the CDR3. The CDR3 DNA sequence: TGTGCCAGCAGCGAACCCCTTGCCTGGAAGCAGTTCTTC. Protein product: CASSEPLAWKQFF.

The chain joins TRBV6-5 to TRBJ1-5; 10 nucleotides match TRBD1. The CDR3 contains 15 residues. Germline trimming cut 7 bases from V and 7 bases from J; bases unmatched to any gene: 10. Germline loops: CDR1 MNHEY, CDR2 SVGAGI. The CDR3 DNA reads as TGTGCCAGCAACAAGACCGGGACAGGGGACCAGCCCCAGCATTTT. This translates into CASNKTGTGDQPQHF.

This CDR3 reads CASSPYGADTQYF. The DNA for the CDR3 is TGCGCCAGCAGCCCCTATGGGGCCGATACGCAGTATTTT. The chain couples TRBV4-3 to TRBJ2-3; possibly TRBD1 for D (5 bases). V gave up 4 bases and J gave up 6 bases, with 11 bases separating them. CDR1 is LGHNA and CDR2 is YSLEER in the germline V gene. The CDR3 runs 13 residues.